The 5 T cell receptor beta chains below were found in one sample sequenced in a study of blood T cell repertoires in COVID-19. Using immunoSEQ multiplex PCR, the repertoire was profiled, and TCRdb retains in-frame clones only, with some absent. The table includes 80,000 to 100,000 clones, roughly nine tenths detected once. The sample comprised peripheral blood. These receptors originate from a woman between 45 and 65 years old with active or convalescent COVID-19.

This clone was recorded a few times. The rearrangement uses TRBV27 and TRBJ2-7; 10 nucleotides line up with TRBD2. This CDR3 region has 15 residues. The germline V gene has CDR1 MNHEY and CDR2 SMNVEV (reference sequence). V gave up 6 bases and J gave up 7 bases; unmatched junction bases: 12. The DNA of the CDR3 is TGTGCCAGCAGCCCGGGGTGGACTAGCGGAGGAGAGCAGTACTTC. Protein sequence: CASSPGWTSGGEQYF.

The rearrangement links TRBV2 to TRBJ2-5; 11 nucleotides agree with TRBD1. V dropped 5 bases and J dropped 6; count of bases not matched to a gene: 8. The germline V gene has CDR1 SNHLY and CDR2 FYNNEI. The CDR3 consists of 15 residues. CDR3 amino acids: CASSFGTGGGKTQYF. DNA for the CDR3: TGTGCCAGCAGTTTCGGGACAGGGGGGGGGAAGACCCAGTACTTC.

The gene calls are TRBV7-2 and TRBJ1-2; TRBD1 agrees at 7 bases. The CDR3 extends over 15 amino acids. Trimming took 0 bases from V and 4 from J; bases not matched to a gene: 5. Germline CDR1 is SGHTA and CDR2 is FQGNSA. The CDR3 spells CASSLAMGQPYGYTF. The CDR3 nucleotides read TGTGCCAGCAGCTTAGCCATGGGACAGCCCTATGGCTACACCTTC.

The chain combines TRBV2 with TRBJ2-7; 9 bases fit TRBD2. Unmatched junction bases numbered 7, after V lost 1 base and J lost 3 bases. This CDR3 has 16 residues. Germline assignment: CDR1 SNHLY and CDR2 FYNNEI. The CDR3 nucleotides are TGTGCCAGCAGTGAAGGCTCTAGCGGGGACTACTACGAGCAGTACTTC. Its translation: CASSEGSSGDYYEQYF. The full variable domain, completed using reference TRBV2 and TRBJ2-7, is EPEVTQTPSHQVTQMGQEVILRCVPISNHLYFYWYRQILGQKVEFLVSFYNNEISEKSEIFDDQFSVERPDGSNFTLKIRSTKLEDSAMYFCASSEGSSGDYYEQYFGPGTRLTVT.

CDR3 sequence reads: CASSRLSTGASNTGELFF. CDR3 DNA: TGTGCCAGCAGCCGACTTTCGACAGGGGCTTCGAACACCGGGGAGCTGTTTTTT. This rearrangement joins TRBV6-2 or TRBV6-3 to TRBJ2-2; TRBD1 matches at 8 bases. From germline, CDR1 is MNHEY and CDR2 SVGEGT. The CDR3 is 18 amino acids. V was pared by 6 bases and J by 0 bases, with 12 bases of the junction left unmatched.